These 29 T cell receptor beta chains were all obtained from the same sample, sequenced in a study of blood T cell repertoires in COVID-19. The table came from immunoSEQ multiplex PCR; TCRdb's copy has only in-frame clones and leaves some out. The data show around 260,000 clones, with more than 80% seen just once and around 2.9% held by the top ten. Sequenced sample: peripheral blood. The source is a woman younger than 45 with active or convalescent COVID-19.

The CDR3 region has the DNA TGTGCCAGCAGCGTATCTAGCGTCCCAGATACGCAGTATTTT. It translates to CASSVSSVPDTQYF. The chain employs TRBV9 and TRBJ2-3; D may be TRBD2 (6 bases). Germline V gene data show CDR1 as SGDLS and CDR2 as YYNGEE. The CDR3 loop spans 14 amino acids. Trimming removed 1 base from V and 4 bases from J, with 10 bases in between. Full variable domain (outside the CDR3, taken from reference TRBV9 and TRBJ2-3): DSGVTQTPKHLITATGQRVTLRCSPRSGDLSVYWYQQSLDQGLQFLIQYYNGEERAKGNILERFSAQQFPDLHSELNLSSLELGDSALYFCASSVSSVPDTQYFGPGTRLTVL.

The V call is TRBV3-1 (or the pseudogene TRBV3-2), the J call TRBJ2-3; TRBD2 agrees at 9 bases. The CDR3 totals 16 residues. In germline, CDR1 is LGHDT, CDR2 YNNKEL (reference sequence). V was clipped by 0 bases and J by 7 bases; unmatched bases: 8. The DNA for the CDR3 is TGTGCCAGCAGCCAAGAGGCGCTAGCGGGGTATAATACGCAGTATTTT. The encoded protein is CASSQEALAGYNTQYF.

The genes are TRBV5-8 and TRBJ1-2; D perhaps matches TRBD1 (6 bases). This CDR3 is 15 amino acids long. Trimming took off 0 bases at V and 3 bases at J, with 12 bases between the two ends. Germline assignment: CDR1 SGHTS and CDR2 YDEGEE. The CDR3 here is CASSLVAGADYGYTF. CDR3 sequence (DNA): TGTGCCAGCAGCTTGGTGGCGGGGGCTGACTATGGCTACACCTTC.

In the case of this clone: This CDR3 is also generated by other DNA sequences in the sample. This rearrangement joins TRBV19 to TRBJ1-3; D gene unclear. The CDR3 has 16 residues. Germline V gives CDR1 LNHDA, CDR2 SQIVND (reference sequence). V lost 5 bases, J lost 0 bases, and 14 bases lay in between. In nucleotides, the CDR3 is TGTGCCAGTAGTCGAGATACCTTGAGCTCTGGAAACACCATATATTTT. It is translated as CASSRDTLSSGNTIYF. Drawing the rest from reference TRBV19 and TRBJ1-3, the complete variable domain is DGGITQSPKYLFRKEGQNVTLSCEQNLNHDAMYWYRQDPGQGLRLIYYSQIVNDFQKGDIAEGYSVSREKKESFPLTVTSAQKNPTAFYLCASSRDTLSSGNTIYFGEGSWLTVV.

The rearrangement uses TRBV10-2 and TRBJ2-7, with 11 bases aligning to TRBD2. Germline CDR1 reads WSHSY; CDR2 reads SAAADI. The CDR3 covers 15 residues. V dropped 6 bases and J dropped 2; count of bases not matched to a gene: 6. The CDR3 spells CASRARLAGPYEQYF. The CDR3 coding sequence is TGCGCCAGCAGGGCCCGACTAGCGGGGCCCTACGAGCAGTACTTC.

The V call is TRBV10-3, the J call TRBJ1-1, with D tentatively TRBD1 (6 bases). CDR1 ENHRY and CDR2 SYGVKD come from the germline V gene. This CDR3 has 16 residues. Trimming pared 5 bases from V and 4 bases from J, leaving 20 bases between. The CDR3: CAISLGTSGRGTEAFF. The CDR3 DNA reads as TGTGCCATCAGTTTGGGGACATCTGGGAGGGGCACTGAAGCTTTCTTT.

The chain links TRBV27 to TRBJ1-1, with TRBD1 matching over 11 bases. Germline CDR1 and CDR2: MNHEY and SMNVEV (reference sequence). The CDR3 is 17 residues long. Trimming removed 5 bases from V and 4 bases from J; junction bases left unmatched: 12. CDR3 DNA sequence: TGTGCCAGCAGTGAATACCCACCCGGGACAGGGGGCACTGAAGCTTTCTTT. Residues: CASSEYPPGTGGTEAFF.

The gene calls are TRBV10-3 and TRBJ1-1, with TRBD1 matching 9 bases. CDR1 and CDR2 (germline): ENHRY, SYGVKD. The CDR3 runs 14 residues. V lost 5 bases to trimming and J lost 0 bases; unmatched junction nucleotides: 1. DNA for the CDR3: TGTGCCATCAGTAGACAGGGGGTGAACACTGAAGCTTTCTTT. This sequence encodes CAISRQGVNTEAFF.

The chain has TRBV27 and TRBJ2-1, with TRBD1 matching over 8 bases. Germline values: CDR1 MNHEY, CDR2 SMNVEV (reference sequence). The V and J ends lost 4 bases and 8 bases, in that order; junction bases with no gene match: 4. CDR3 length: 13 amino acids. CDR3 coding DNA: TGTGCCAGCAGTTGGGGACAGGTCTATGAGCAGTTCTTC. Its protein product is CASSWGQVYEQFF.

The chain joins TRBV2 to TRBJ2-5; 10 bases agree with TRBD2. J was trimmed by 5 bases and V by 4 bases; bases with no gene match: 4. Germline values: CDR1 SNHLY, CDR2 FYNNEI. The CDR3 is made up of 14 amino acids. CDR3 residues: CASSGTSGAETQYF. The CDR3 nucleotides read TGTGCCAGCAGTGGAACTAGCGGGGCGGAGACCCAGTACTTC.

The genes are TRBV21-1 and TRBJ2-3; the table's D gene call, TRBD1, was not cross checked with the DNA. TRBV21-1 is flagged as a pseudogene. The CDR3 is made up of 15 amino acids. The CDR3 nucleotides are TGTGCCAGCAGCGACTCCGACAGGGGATCAGATACGCAGTATTTT. Translated: CASSDSDRGSDTQYF.

The rearrangement links TRBV7-9 to TRBJ1-5; no clear D. The germline CDR1 and CDR2 sequences are SEHNR and FQNEAQ (reference sequence). This CDR3 comprises 16 residues. Trimming took 0 bases from V and 3 from J, leaving 12 bases between them. The DNA for the CDR3 is TGTGCCAGCAGCTTAGCAGTCAGCAGGTTCAATCAGCCCCAGCATTTT. It is translated as CASSLAVSRFNQPQHF.

This clone is a singleton in its sample. This sequence joins TRBV18 and TRBJ2-4; the match to TRBD2 covers 14 bases. Trimming at V came to 3 bases and at J to 3 bases, leaving 7 bases not matched to a gene. CDR1 KGHSH and CDR2 LQKENI come from the germline V gene. The CDR3 is 18 residues long. In nucleotides, the CDR3 is TGTGCCAGCTCACCCCCCGGACTAGCGGGGGGTGGCAAAAACATTCAGTACTTC. This gives the protein CASSPPGLAGGGKNIQYF.

The genes are TRBV27 and TRBJ2-3; 11 bases match TRBD2. Germline CDR1 reads MNHEY; CDR2 reads SMNVEV (reference sequence). Trimming at V came to 4 bases and at J to 5 bases, leaving 8 bases not matched to a gene. The CDR3 has 16 residues. The CDR3 protein is CASSSASGGPGDTQYF. CDR3 in DNA: TGTGCCAGCAGTTCGGCTAGCGGGGGGCCCGGAGATACGCAGTATTTT.

The genes are TRBV5-1 and TRBJ1-1; TRBD1 matches 8 bases. This CDR3 has 14 residues. Germline CDR1 reads SGHRS; CDR2 reads YFSETQ. The V gene end was trimmed by 5 bases and the J gene end by 6 bases; junction bases not matched to a gene: 9. The CDR3 nucleotides read TGCGCCAGCAGGGGTATTCAGGGGGCCGCTGAAGCTTTCTTT. This encodes CASRGIQGAAEAFF. Supplemented by reference TRBV5-1 and TRBJ1-1, the full variable domain reads KAGVTQTPRYLIKTRGQQVTLSCSPISGHRSVSWYQQTPGQGLQFLFEYFSETQRNKGNFPGRFSGRQFSNSRSEMNVSTLELGDSALYLCASRGIQGAAEAFFGQGTRLTVV.

The chain combines TRBV18 with TRBJ1-2; D gene ambiguous. With 3 bases removed from V and 1 base from J, the gap between germline ends came to 9 bases. CDR1 is KGHSH and CDR2 is LQKENI in the germline V gene. This CDR3 has 14 residues. The CDR3 region is CASSPPDYNYGYTF. The CDR3 region has the DNA TGTGCCAGCTCACCTCCTGACTATAACTATGGCTACACCTTC.

The chain joins TRBV14 to TRBJ1-6; D not certain. The germline V gene encodes CDR1 SGHDN and CDR2 FVKESK. The CDR3 spans 14 residues. Trimming removed 7 bases at V and 2 bases at J, with 9 bases between. The CDR3 is CASNVTPYNSPLHF. CDR3 in DNA: TGTGCCAGCAATGTAACACCCTATAATTCACCCCTCCACTTT. Complete variable domain (other parts from reference TRBV14 and TRBJ1-6): EAGVTQFPSHSVIEKGQTVTLRCDPISGHDNLYWYRRVMGKEIKFLLHFVKESKQDESGMPNNRFLAERTGGTYSTLKVQPAELEDSGVYFCASNVTPYNSPLHFGNGTRLTVT.

This chain links TRBV30 with TRBJ2-7; no definite D call. Germline CDR1 GTSNPN, CDR2 SVGIG (reference sequence). Trimming left V 0 bases short and J 9 bases short, with 15 bases between. CDR3 length: 13 amino acids. This CDR3 reads CAWSVLRGVGQYF. The DNA of the CDR3 is TGTGCCTGGAGTGTACTTAGAGGTGTCGGGCAGTACTTC.

This clone came up a few times. This chain joins TRBV27 and TRBJ1-4; 7 bases are shared with TRBD1. J gave up 4 bases and V 10 bases, and 6 bases lay outside the gene matches. Germline V lookup: CDR1 MNHEY, CDR2 SMNVEV (reference sequence). This CDR3 has 13 amino acids. CDR3 protein: CATKGQLNEKLFF. CDR3 nucleotides: TGTGCCACCAAGGGACAGCTTAATGAAAAACTGTTTTTT. The variable domain in full, with the rest retrieved from reference TRBV27 and TRBJ1-4, is EAQVTQNPRYLITVTGKKLTVTCSQNMNHEYMSWYRQDPGLGLRQIYYSMNVEVTDKGDVPEGYKVSRKEKRNFPLILESPSPNQTSLYFCATKGQLNEKLFFGSGTQLSVL.

This chain connects TRBV6-2 or TRBV6-3 to TRBJ2-5, with 7 positions matching TRBD2. The ends lost 2 bases at V and 2 bases at J; junction bases unmatched: 5. The CDR3 loop spans 15 amino acids. Germline V gene lookup returns CDR1 MNHEY and CDR2 SVGEGT. The CDR3 DNA reads as TGTGCCAGCAGTTACGGGCTAGCGGATCAAGAGACCCAGTACTTC. It codes for CASSYGLADQETQYF.

The CDR3 coding sequence is TGTGCCAGCAGCTTGACTCGTGACAGGGTCTACGAGCAGTACTTC. This translates into CASSLTRDRVYEQYF. The rearrangement joins TRBV5-6 to TRBJ2-7; TRBD1 matches 7 bases. Germline V gene lookup returns CDR1 SGHDT and CDR2 YYEEEE. Trimming took 1 base from V and 3 from J; bases not matched to a gene: 7. There are 15 residues in the CDR3.

In DNA, the CDR3 is TGTGCCTGGAGCATAGACAGGGTCTCCTACAATGAGCAGTTCTTC. The encoded protein is CAWSIDRVSYNEQFF. This chain links TRBV30 with TRBJ2-1; 7 nucleotides line up with TRBD1. CDR1 and CDR2 from the germline V gene are GTSNPN and SVGIG (reference sequence). CDR3 length: 15 amino acids. The V gene end was trimmed by 3 bases and the J gene end by 0 bases; junction bases not matched to a gene: 5.

A single count supports this clone. CDR3 region: CASSARDRFRGYTF. The CDR3, as DNA: TGCGCCAGCAGCGCCCGGGACAGGTTTCGTGGCTACACCTTC. V gene TRBV5-1 combines with J gene TRBJ1-2; TRBD1 matches 8 bases. The CDR3 spans 14 residues. CDR1 and CDR2 from the germline V gene are SGHRS and YFSETQ. V lost 4 bases, J lost 7 bases, and 9 bases stayed unmatched.

The chain combines TRBV18 with TRBJ1-5; no reliable D call. Trimming removed 5 bases from V and 5 bases from J, with 7 bases in between. The germline V gene encodes CDR1 KGHSH and CDR2 LQKENI. This CDR3 comprises 12 residues. The CDR3, as DNA: TGTGCCAGCTCAGACACCGATCAGCCCCAGCATTTT. Translating it yields CASSDTDQPQHF.

The chain couples TRBV11-2 to TRBJ2-3; TRBD1 might be the D (5 bases). The CDR3 extends over 13 amino acids. Trimming stripped 2 bases from V and 6 bases from J, with 9 bases between. Germline CDR1 is SGHAT and CDR2 is FQNNGV. The CDR3 DNA sequence: TGTGCCAGCAGCTTATTTTCAGGGGATACGCAGTATTTT. Translated, it gives CASSLFSGDTQYF.

This chain connects TRBV27 to TRBJ1-2, with 7 bases lining up with TRBD1. This CDR3 has 14 amino acids. Germline trimming cut 4 bases from V and 2 bases from J; bases unmatched to any gene: 4. Germline loops: CDR1 MNHEY, CDR2 SMNVEV (reference sequence). The CDR3: CASSSQQGNYGYTF. For the CDR3, the DNA is TGTGCCAGCAGTTCACAACAGGGGAACTATGGCTACACCTTC.

The J gene is TRBJ1-2, the V gene TRBV15; 9 bases fit TRBD1. The CDR3 sequence is 16 residues long. Germline V CDR1 and CDR2: LNHNV, YYDKDF (reference sequence). After removal of 3 bases from V and 6 bases from J, the junction contained 11 bases not matched to a gene. CDR3 region: CATSSGRDRGSNGYTF. In DNA, the CDR3 is TGTGCCACCAGCAGCGGGAGAGACAGGGGGTCCAATGGCTACACCTTC.

This clone was seen only a few times. The gene calls are TRBV7-2 and TRBJ2-1; D possibly corresponds to TRBD2 (6 bases). V was clipped by 4 bases and J by 7 bases, with 17 bases between them. Per germline, CDR1 SGHTA and CDR2 FQGNSA. This CDR3 has 15 residues. CDR3 sequence: CASSSPGLPRNEQFF. DNA of the CDR3: TGTGCCAGCAGCTCTCCGGGACTCCCTAGGAATGAGCAGTTCTTC. Looking up the rest from reference TRBV7-2 and TRBJ2-1 gives the full variable domain: GAGVSQSPSNKVTEKGKDVELRCDPISGHTALYWYRQSLGQGLEFLIYFQGNSAPDKSGLPSDRFSAERTGGSVSTLTIQRTQQEDSAVYLCASSSPGLPRNEQFFGPGTRLTVL.

The gene calls are TRBV4-3 and TRBJ2-7, with a tentative D call TRBD1 (5 bases). Germline CDR1 is LGHNA and CDR2 is YSLEER. V gave up 1 base and J gave up 3 bases, with 13 bases separating them. This CDR3 region has 15 residues. The CDR3 sequence is CASSQGVRGHYEQYF. In nucleotides, the CDR3 is TGCGCCAGCAGCCAAGGGGTAAGGGGTCACTACGAGCAGTACTTC.